This TCR beta chain was identified during a study of blood T cell repertoires in COVID-19 (TCRdb year 2020). With respect to the entire study: Samples from collaborators originated in the United States, Italy and Spain and spanned both the acute and convalescent phases of COVID-19. Where available, HLA class I and class II types were obtained from metadata supplied by the sample provider rather than from assay-based typing. The repertoires were released in a freely available public database intended as a resource for research on the immune response to SARS-CoV-2. The samples were drawn from two sources: the first 160 participants of the ongoing ImmuneRACE study, and fewer than 1,500 subjects contributed by 6 global collaborators. Sample metadata almost always included a de-identified subject ID, COVID-19 status, age in years and sex. The prospective study material was composed of cDNA or gDNA derived from T cells, B-cell-depleted T cells, or PBMCs. Subjects who had been exposed to COVID-19, were actively infected with it, or had recovered from it provided the deeply sampled blood TCRbeta repertoires that made up the dataset. Points the paper makes about the study in general: The amount of clinical and demographic metadata varied by source and participant and was provided uncurated.

TCRbeta CDR3 regions were amplified from genomic DNA using the immunoSEQ Assay, a bias-controlled multiplex PCR. In the paper's pipeline: The number of nucleated cells in each sample was estimated by amplification of reference gene primers within the assay. To quantify the absolute abundance of each unique TCRbeta CDR3 rearrangement, sequence reads were collapsed and filtered. For each sample, productive Simpson clonality was calculated as the square root of Simpson's diversity index over productive rearrangements. Here the immuneACCESS table is served through TCRdb, limited to in-frame sequences with V and J called. Missing clones are a known gap in these copies; in checked studies unresolved V genes cover under half, and the rest lacks a known reason. V and J calls and clone size come straight from that table; D and trimming were deduced from the DNA. Within this sample are roughly 300,000 clones, with roughly 84% of them counted one time only. The ten largest clones take up roughly 1% of the sample.

Participants in the prospective study were aged about 18 to 95 years, lived in about two dozen United States geographic areas, and enrolled through a virtual design. To assign participants to cohorts, the prospective study relied on clinical history that participants themselves reported in a screening survey and a study questionnaire. For ImmuneRACE Cohort 3, a participant was defined as recovered based on two consecutive negative NP/OP PCR tests, clearance by a healthcare professional, or resolution of symptoms. Each participant in the prospective study had whole blood, serum and a nasopharyngeal or oropharyngeal swab collected by mobile phlebotomists. Over a roughly two-month period, participants in the prospective study had the option of providing additional blood draws and questionnaires. Prospective study blood samples were shipped either frozen or at room temperature before DNA extraction.

The germline V gene encodes CDR1 LNHDA and CDR2 SQIVND (reference sequence). Trimming leaves V shorter by 6 bases and J shorter by 2 bases, with the junction holding 4 bases beyond the gene matches. The cysteine opens and the phenylalanine closes a CDR3 of 16 amino acids. Only the CDR3 portion is preserved as DNA: 48 bases, with reading frame beginning at the first base. As to this clone: This clone's antigen is unknown. Base qualities were left out, and no much larger clone turns up one base away.

This sequence was found in a woman under 40 who had recovered from COVID-19. Input material: PBMCs or T cells enriched from blood (not recorded which). The sequence joins TRBV19 to TRBJ2-1; the junction holds 13 bases that match TRBD2. CDR3 sequence: CASRKTSGGPYNEQFF. The base sequence is TGTGCCAGTAGAAAGACTAGCGGGGGGCCCTACAATGAGCAGTTCTTC.